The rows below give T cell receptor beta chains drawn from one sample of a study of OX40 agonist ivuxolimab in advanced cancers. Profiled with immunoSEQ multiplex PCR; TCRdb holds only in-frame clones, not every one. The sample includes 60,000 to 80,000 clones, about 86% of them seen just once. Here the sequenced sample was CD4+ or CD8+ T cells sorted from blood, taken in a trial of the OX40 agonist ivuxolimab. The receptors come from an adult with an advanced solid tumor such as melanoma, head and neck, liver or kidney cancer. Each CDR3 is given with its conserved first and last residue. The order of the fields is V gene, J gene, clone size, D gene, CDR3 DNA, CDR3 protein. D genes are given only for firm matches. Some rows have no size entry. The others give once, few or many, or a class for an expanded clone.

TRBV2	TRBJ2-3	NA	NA	TGTGCCAGCAGTGAAGGCAGCACAGATACGCAGTATTTT	CASSEGSTDTQYF
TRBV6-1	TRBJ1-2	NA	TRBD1	TGTGCCAGCAGTGGGACAGGGGGCGTAGGCTACACCTTC	CASSGTGGVGYTF
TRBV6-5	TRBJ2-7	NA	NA	TGTGCCAGCAGATTCCAGGGGCTGCTCGGCGAGCAGTACTTC	CASRFQGLLGEQYF
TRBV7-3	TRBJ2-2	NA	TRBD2	TGTGCCAGCAGCCCATCCGGACTAGCCTCTGTGCCCGGGGAGCTGTTTTTT	CASSPSGLASVPGELFF
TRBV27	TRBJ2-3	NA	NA	TGTGCCAGCAGTTTGGGGGGCGCGAGCACAGATACGCAGTATTTT	CASSLGGASTDTQYF
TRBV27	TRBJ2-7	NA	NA	TGTGCCAGCAGTCCGATCCCGGGCCTCCATCGGGAGCAGTACTTC	CASSPIPGLHREQYF
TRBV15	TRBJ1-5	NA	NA	TGTGCCACCAGCACCAGGGGACGAAATCAGCCCCAGCATTTT	CATSTRGRNQPQHF
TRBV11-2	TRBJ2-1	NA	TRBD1	TGTGCCAGCAGCTTACGCTCCCTCACAGGGGGCTCCTACAATGAGCAGTTCTTC	CASSLRSLTGGSYNEQFF
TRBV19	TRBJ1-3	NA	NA	TGTGCCAGTAGTAAATCGAATCCACCCTCTGGAAACACCATATATTTT	CASSKSNPPSGNTIYF
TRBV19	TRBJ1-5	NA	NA	TGTGCCAGTAGTGCCTCATTTACAGGTTATAGCAATCAGCCCCAGCATTTT	CASSASFTGYSNQPQHF
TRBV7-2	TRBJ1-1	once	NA	TGTGCCAGCAGCTTAGCGCGGGGAGCTTTCTTT	CASSLARGAFF
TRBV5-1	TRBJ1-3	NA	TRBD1	TGCGCCAGCAGCCCCCGGGACAGGGGCTCTGGAAACACCATATATTTT	CASSPRDRGSGNTIYF
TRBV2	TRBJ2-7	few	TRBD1	TGTGCCAGCAGAGAGACAGGGGTCTACGAGCAGTACTTC	CASRETGVYEQYF
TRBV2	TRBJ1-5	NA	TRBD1	TGTGCCAGCAGTGACCCACAGGGGAGAGCGATCAATCAGCCCCAGCATTTT	CASSDPQGRAINQPQHF
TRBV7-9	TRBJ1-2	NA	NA	TGTGCCAGCAGCTCCAGTCTCCATGACTACACCTTC	CASSSSLHDYTF
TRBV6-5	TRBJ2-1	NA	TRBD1	TGTGCCAGCAGTTACGGGACAGGGTGGGATGAGCAGTTCTTC	CASSYGTGWDEQFF
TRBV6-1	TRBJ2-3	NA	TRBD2	TGTGCCAGCAGTAATAGCGGGGTTGCAGATACGCAGTATTTT	CASSNSGVADTQYF
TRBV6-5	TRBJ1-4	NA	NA	TGTGCCAGCCGGGGGATTAATGAAAAACTGTTTTTT	CASRGINEKLFF
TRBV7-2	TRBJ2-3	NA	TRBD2	TGTGCCAGCAGCTTCTCCTCGACTAGCGGGGGGGCAGATACGCAGTATTTT	CASSFSSTSGGADTQYF
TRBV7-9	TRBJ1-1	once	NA	TGTGCCAGCAGCTTAGAAACCGTCCGATTGAGTGAAGCTTTCTTT	CASSLETVRLSEAFF
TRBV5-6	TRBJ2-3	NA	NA	TGTGCCAGCAGCCCCGGGCGGTCCACAGATACGCAGTATTTT	CASSPGRSTDTQYF
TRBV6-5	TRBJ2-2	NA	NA	TGTGCCACCATCGGGGACCTTACAAGGCGGCTGTTTTTT	CATIGDLTRRLFF
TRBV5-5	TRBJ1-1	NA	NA	TGTGCCAGCAGCTGGGGGAGAAACACTGAAGCTTTCTTT	CASSWGRNTEAFF
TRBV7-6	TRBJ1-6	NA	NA	TGTGCCAGCAGCTTAAGGGGGGACACGAGAAATTCACCCCTCCACTTT	CASSLRGDTRNSPLHF
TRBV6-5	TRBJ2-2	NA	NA	TGTGCCAGCAGATGGGCCGGGGAGCTGTTTTTT	CASRWAGELFF
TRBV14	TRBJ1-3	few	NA	TGTGCCAGCAGCCACCGTTGGCCTGGAAACACCATATATTTT	CASSHRWPGNTIYF